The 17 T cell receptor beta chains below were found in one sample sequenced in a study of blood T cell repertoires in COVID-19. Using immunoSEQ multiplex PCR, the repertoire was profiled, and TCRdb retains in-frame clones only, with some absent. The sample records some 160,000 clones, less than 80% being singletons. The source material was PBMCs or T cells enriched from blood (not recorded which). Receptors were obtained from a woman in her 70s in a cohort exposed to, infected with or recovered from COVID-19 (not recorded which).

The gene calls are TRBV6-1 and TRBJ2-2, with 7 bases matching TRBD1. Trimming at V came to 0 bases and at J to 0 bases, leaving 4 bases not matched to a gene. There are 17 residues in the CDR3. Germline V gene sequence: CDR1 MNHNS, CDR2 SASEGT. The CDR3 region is CASSEAHGTANTGELFF. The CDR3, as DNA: TGTGCCAGCAGTGAAGCCCACGGGACAGCGAACACCGGGGAGCTGTTTTTT.

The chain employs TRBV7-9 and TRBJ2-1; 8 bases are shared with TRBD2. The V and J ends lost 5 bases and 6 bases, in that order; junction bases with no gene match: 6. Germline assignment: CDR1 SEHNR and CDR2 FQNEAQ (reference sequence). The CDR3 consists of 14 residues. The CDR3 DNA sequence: TGTGCCAGCAGCCGAAGCGGGACTAGCAATGAGCAGTTCTTC. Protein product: CASSRSGTSNEQFF.

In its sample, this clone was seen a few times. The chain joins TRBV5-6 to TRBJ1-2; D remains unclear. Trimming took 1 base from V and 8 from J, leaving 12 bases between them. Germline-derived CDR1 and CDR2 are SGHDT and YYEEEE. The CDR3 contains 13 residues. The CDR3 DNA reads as TGTGCCAGCAGCTTGAGGATCGGAGGCGGCTACACCTTC. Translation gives CASSLRIGGGYTF.

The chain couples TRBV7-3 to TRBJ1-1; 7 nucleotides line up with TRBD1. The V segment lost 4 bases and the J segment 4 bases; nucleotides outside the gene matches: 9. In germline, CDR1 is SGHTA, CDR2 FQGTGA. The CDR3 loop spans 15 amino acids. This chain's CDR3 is CASSSNDRVGTEAFF. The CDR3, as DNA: TGTGCCAGCAGCTCTAATGACAGGGTCGGCACTGAAGCTTTCTTT.

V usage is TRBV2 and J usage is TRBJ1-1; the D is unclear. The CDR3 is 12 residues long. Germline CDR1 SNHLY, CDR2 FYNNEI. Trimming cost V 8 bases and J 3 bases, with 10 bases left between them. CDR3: CASDGSHTEAFF. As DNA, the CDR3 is TGTGCCAGCGACGGGTCCCACACTGAAGCTTTCTTT.

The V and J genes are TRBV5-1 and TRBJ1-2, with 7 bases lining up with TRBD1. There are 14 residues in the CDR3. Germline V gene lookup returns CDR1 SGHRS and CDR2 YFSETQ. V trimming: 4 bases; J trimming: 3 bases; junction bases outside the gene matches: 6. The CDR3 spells CASSKGAGDYGYTF. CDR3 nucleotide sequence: TGCGCCAGCAGCAAGGGGGCTGGAGACTATGGCTACACCTTC.

The CDR3 DNA reads TGTGCCAGCAGGGGGCTAGAGACCCAGTACTTC. Amino acids: CASRGLETQYF. The V gene is TRBV28, the J gene TRBJ2-5; D might be TRBD1 (5 bases). The CDR3 spans 11 residues. The V end was cut by 6 bases, the J end by 4 bases, with 6 bases between. Germline assignment: CDR1 MDHEN and CDR2 SYDVKM. Filled out from reference TRBV28 and TRBJ2-5, the complete variable domain reads DVKVTQSSRYLVKRTGEKVFLECVQDMDHENMFWYRQDPGLGLRLIYFSYDVKMKEKGDIPEGYSVSREKKERFSLILESASTNQTSMYLCASRGLETQYFGPGTRLLVL.

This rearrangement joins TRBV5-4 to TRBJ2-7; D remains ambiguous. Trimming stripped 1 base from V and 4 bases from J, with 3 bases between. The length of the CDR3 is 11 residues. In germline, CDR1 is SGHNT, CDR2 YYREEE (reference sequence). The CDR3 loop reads CASSLYYEQYF. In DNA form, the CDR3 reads TGTGCCAGCAGCTTGTATTACGAGCAGTACTTC.

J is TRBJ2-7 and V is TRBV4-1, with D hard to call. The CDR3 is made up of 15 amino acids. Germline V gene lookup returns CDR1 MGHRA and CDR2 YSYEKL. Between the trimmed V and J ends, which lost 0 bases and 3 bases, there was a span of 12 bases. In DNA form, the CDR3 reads TGCGCCAGCAGCCAAGATCACGGTAGTGTCTACGAGCAGTACTTC. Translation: CASSQDHGSVYEQYF.

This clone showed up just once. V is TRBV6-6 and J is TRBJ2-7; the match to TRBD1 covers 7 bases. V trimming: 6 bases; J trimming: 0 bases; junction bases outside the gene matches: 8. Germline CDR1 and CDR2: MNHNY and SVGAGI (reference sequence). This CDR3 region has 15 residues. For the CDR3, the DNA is TGTGCCAGCAGCTTCCGGACAGGTAACTCCTACGAGCAGTACTTC. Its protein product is CASSFRTGNSYEQYF.

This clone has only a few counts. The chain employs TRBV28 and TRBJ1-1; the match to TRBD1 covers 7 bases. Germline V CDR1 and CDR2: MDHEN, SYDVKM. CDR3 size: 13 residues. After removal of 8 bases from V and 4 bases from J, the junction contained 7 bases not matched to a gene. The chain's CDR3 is CASWRGRVTEAFF. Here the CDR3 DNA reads TGTGCCAGCTGGAGGGGGCGCGTCACTGAAGCTTTCTTT.

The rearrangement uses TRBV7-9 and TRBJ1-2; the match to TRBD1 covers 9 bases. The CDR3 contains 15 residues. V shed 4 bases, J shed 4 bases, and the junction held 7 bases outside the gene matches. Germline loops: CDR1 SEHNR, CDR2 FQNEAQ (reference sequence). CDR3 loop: CASSSYRGPGYGYTF. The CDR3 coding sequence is TGTGCCAGCAGCTCCTACAGGGGGCCTGGCTATGGCTACACCTTC.

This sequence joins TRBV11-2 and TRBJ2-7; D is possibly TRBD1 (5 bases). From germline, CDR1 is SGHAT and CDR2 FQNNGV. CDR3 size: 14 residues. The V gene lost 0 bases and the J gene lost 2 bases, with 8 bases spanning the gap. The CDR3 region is CASSLEAGPYEQYF. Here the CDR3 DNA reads TGTGCCAGCAGCTTAGAAGCAGGGCCCTACGAGCAGTACTTC.

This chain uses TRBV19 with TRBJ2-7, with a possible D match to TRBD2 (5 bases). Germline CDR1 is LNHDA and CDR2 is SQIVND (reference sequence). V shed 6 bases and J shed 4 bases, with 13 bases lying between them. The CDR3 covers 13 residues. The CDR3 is CASSTGLIYEQYF. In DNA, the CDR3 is TGTGCCAGTAGCACGGGATTGATTTACGAGCAGTACTTC.

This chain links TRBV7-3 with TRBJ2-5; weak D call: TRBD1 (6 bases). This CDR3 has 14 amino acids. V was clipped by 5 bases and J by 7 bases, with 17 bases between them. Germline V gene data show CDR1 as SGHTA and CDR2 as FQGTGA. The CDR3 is CASSPQGALGTQYF. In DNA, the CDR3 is TGTGCCAGCAGCCCACAGGGAGCTTTGGGGACCCAGTACTTC.

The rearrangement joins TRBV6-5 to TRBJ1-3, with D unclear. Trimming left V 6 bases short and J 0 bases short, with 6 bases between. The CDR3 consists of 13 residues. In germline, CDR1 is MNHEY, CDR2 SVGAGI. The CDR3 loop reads CASRTDSGNTIYF. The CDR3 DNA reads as TGTGCCAGCAGAACAGACTCTGGAAACACCATATATTTT.

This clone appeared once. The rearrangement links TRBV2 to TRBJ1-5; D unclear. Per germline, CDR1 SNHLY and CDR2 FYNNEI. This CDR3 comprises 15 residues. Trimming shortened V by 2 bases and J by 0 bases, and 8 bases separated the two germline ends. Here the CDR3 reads CASSERAGSNQPQHF. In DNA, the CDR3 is TGTGCCAGCAGTGAACGGGCGGGTAGCAATCAGCCCCAGCATTTT.